Shown below are 30 T cell receptor beta chains from a single sample sequenced in a study of T-cell memory formation after mild COVID-19. TCRdb reanalysed the 5' RACE reads using MiXCR and keeps one entry per CDR3 protein. The sample has a few hundred thousand distinct CDR3 sequences; around 10% are singletons. The sequenced sample consisted of PBMCs or a T cell subset sorted from them (not recorded which). These receptor sequences come from a man between 18 and 35 years old who had mild COVID-19 (a few samples of this study predate the infection). Cell type and time point are not known.

The chain recombines TRBV20-1 with TRBJ2-3, with unresolved D. This CDR3 has 15 amino acids. Trimming took off 0 bases at V and 0 bases at J, with 10 bases between the two ends. The germline V gene encodes CDR1 DFQATT and CDR2 SNEGSKA (reference sequence). CDR3 region: CSARDQRASTDTQYF. The CDR3 nucleotides are TGCAGTGCTAGAGATCAGCGCGCTAGCACAGATACGCAGTATTTT.

CDR3: CASSDRRVGELFF. The DNA for the CDR3 is TGCGCCAGCAGCGACCGCCGGGTCGGGGAGCTGTTTTTT. The chain has TRBV5-1 and TRBJ2-2; D not resolved. The V end was cut by 4 bases, the J end by 7 bases, with 11 bases between. The V gene's germline CDR1 is SGHRS and CDR2 YFSETQ. CDR3 length: 13 amino acids.

The genes are TRBV6-5 and TRBJ1-5; D gene unclear. Trimming stripped 5 bases from V and 6 bases from J, with 14 bases between. Germline CDR1 is MNHEY and CDR2 is SVGAGI. There are 14 residues in the CDR3. As DNA, the CDR3 is TGTGCCAGCAGTGGGCAGTTTTCCAGTCAGCCCCAGCATTTT. Translation gives CASSGQFSSQPQHF.

This clonotype was detected a few times. The CDR3 is CASSLDWGEQYV. The CDR3 region has the DNA TGTGCCAGCAGCTTAGACTGGGGCGAGCAGTACGTC. The chain links TRBV7-8 to TRBJ2-7, with D unresolved. V gave up 1 base and J gave up 6 bases, with 7 bases separating them. The CDR3 spans 12 residues. CDR1 is SGHVS, CDR2 FQNEAQ, per germline.

The chain has TRBV4-3 and TRBJ1-2; D gene unclear. The CDR3 has 15 amino acids. The germline V and J ends were trimmed by 0 bases and 2 bases, with 10 bases remaining between them. Germline CDR1 LGHNA, CDR2 YSLEER. The CDR3 coding sequence is TGCGCCAGCAGCCAAGATTTCGTCGGGAACTATGGCTACACCTTC. Translating gives CASSQDFVGNYGYTF.

The sample holds a few counts of this clonotype. The rearrangement joins TRBV5-1 to TRBJ2-6; D is perhaps TRBD1 (6 bases). Germline loops: CDR1 SGHRS, CDR2 YFSETQ. V shed 5 bases and J shed 0 bases, with 21 bases lying between them. The CDR3 is 19 residues long. CDR3 in amino acids: CASRVSGTLSFSGANVLTF. Written as DNA, the CDR3 is TGCGCCAGCAGGGTTTCCGGGACACTGTCTTTCTCTGGGGCCAACGTCCTGACTTTC.

This clonotype has ten or more counts. The V call is TRBV7-2, the J call TRBJ2-2; D is unclear. V was clipped by 1 base and J by 10 bases, with 13 bases between them. This CDR3 contains 14 residues. The germline V gene encodes CDR1 SGHTA and CDR2 FQGNSA. CDR3 DNA: TGTGCCAGCAGCTTAGTGGCGCTAGGAACGGAGCTGTTTTTT. Its protein is CASSLVALGTELFF.

V and J are TRBV20-1 and TRBJ1-1; D may be TRBD1 (6 bases). V lost 0 bases and J lost 3, with 14 bases in between. The CDR3 extends over 15 amino acids. Looked up from germline, CDR1 is DFQATT and CDR2 is SNEGSKA (reference sequence). The CDR3, as DNA: TGCAGTGCTAGAGATCTGCGGGGGGCGGACACTGAAGCTTTCTTT. Its protein product is CSARDLRGADTEAFF.

A few counts support this clonotype. The chain uses TRBV20-1 and TRBJ1-1, with a tentative D call TRBD1 (6 bases). This CDR3 comprises 14 residues. Trimming took off 3 bases at V and 1 base at J, with 12 bases between the two ends. Germline lookup yields CDR1 DFQATT and CDR2 SNEGSKA (reference sequence). CDR3 nucleotides: TGCAGTGCTAGCAGGGGTGCACGGAACACTGAAGCTTTCTTT. Its translation: CSASRGARNTEAFF.

The rearrangement uses TRBV6-5 and TRBJ1-2, with 7 nucleotides matching TRBD1. After removal of 6 bases from V and 8 bases from J, the junction contained 12 bases not matched to a gene. There are 14 residues in the CDR3. Germline V CDR1 and CDR2: MNHEY, SVGAGI. The CDR3 coding sequence is TGTGCCAGCAGCCAAGATGACAGGGTAGGCGGCTACACCTTC. Residues: CASSQDDRVGGYTF.

This sequence joins TRBV6-2 or TRBV6-3 and TRBJ2-3, with D perhaps assigned TRBD1 or TRBD2 (5 bases each). In germline, CDR1 is MNHEY, CDR2 SVGEGT. The CDR3 runs 12 residues. V lost 2 bases and J 14 bases, leaving 14 bases between the germline ends. CDR3 DNA: TGTGCCAGCAGTTACCGGGACCCCCGTCCGTATTTT. This gives the protein CASSYRDPRPYF.

The chain uses TRBV12-3 or TRBV12-4 and TRBJ2-3; TRBD1 aligns across 7 bases. V lost 8 bases, J lost 0 bases, and 11 bases stayed unmatched. The CDR3 is 16 residues long. The chain's CDR3 is CASGTGTASSTDTQYF. CDR3 sequence (DNA): TGTGCCAGCGGAACCGGGACAGCGTCTAGCACAGATACGCAGTATTTT.

The chain combines TRBV6-2 or TRBV6-3 with TRBJ2-1; D call uncertain. V gave up 7 bases and J gave up 0 bases, with 13 bases separating them. The CDR3 consists of 15 residues. Looked up from germline, CDR1 is MNHEY and CDR2 is SVGEGT. CDR3 in amino acids: CASTMDGSSYNEQFF. As DNA, the CDR3 is TGTGCCAGCACCATGGACGGAAGCTCCTACAATGAGCAGTTCTTC.

This clonotype has a count of ten or more. The genes are TRBV11-2 and TRBJ2-3; D ambiguous. Trimming cost V 6 bases and J 5 bases, with 6 bases left between them. This CDR3 spans 11 amino acids. Germline V gene lookup returns CDR1 SGHAT and CDR2 FQNNGV. The chain's CDR3 is CASRLIDTQYF. CDR3 nucleotides: TGTGCCAGCAGGTTGATAGATACGCAGTATTTT.

A note on this clonotype: The conserved phenylalanine or tryptophan normally closing the CDR3 is absent here, so this likely arose from a read error. The CDR3 loop reads CASSLTGNYGYTL. Written as DNA, the CDR3 is TGTGCCAGCAGTTTGACGGGAAACTATGGCTACACCCTC. The chain employs TRBV12-3 or TRBV12-4 and TRBJ1-2; no clear D gene. The CDR3 has 13 amino acids. The V gene lost 3 bases and the J gene lost 2 bases, with 7 bases spanning the gap.

V usage is TRBV25-1 and J usage is TRBJ2-5, with D unclear. V dropped 3 bases and J dropped 3 bases, with 8 bases sitting between them. Germline V gene sequence: CDR1 MGHDK, CDR2 SYGVNS. The CDR3 runs 13 residues. This chain's CDR3 is CASSDLEKETQYF. CDR3 in DNA: TGTGCCAGCAGTGATCTCGAAAAAGAGACCCAGTACTTC.

The J gene is TRBJ1-2, the V gene TRBV30; no clear D gene. V was shortened by 0 bases and J by 0 bases, with 5 bases between the two germline ends. Germline CDR1 GTSNPN, CDR2 SVGIG (reference sequence). This CDR3 has 13 residues. The CDR3 DNA follows: TGTGCCTGGAGTGTATCCGCTAACTATGGCTACACCTTC. Encoded protein: CAWSVSANYGYTF.

The chain couples TRBV7-6 to TRBJ1-1; maybe TRBD1 (6 bases). The CDR3 runs 14 residues. Deletions cut 2 bases from V and 8 bases from J, with 15 bases between. Germline values: CDR1 SGHVS, CDR2 FNYEAQ. The CDR3 DNA reads TGTGCCAGCAGCTTAAACCCGACAGGCCGGGAAGCTTTCTTT. Translating gives CASSLNPTGREAFF.

The gene calls are TRBV6-5 and TRBJ2-1; perhaps D is TRBD1 or TRBD2 (6 bases each). V was trimmed by 4 bases and J by 9 bases, leaving 13 bases between them. Germline assignment: CDR1 MNHEY and CDR2 SVGAGI. The CDR3 is 13 residues long. The CDR3 DNA reads as TGTGCCAGCAGTTCTCCCCGGGGGCCTGAGCAGTTCTTC. It yields the protein CASSSPRGPEQFF.

This clonotype was picked up a small number of times. The J gene is TRBJ2-2, the V gene TRBV11-1, with D maybe TRBD2 (6 bases). The CDR3 consists of 14 residues. V lost 3 bases and J lost 5, with 10 bases in between. Germline CDR1 and CDR2: SGHAT and FQDESV (reference sequence). CDR3 sequence: CASSFWGETGELFF. The CDR3 nucleotides are TGTGCCAGCAGCTTCTGGGGGGAAACCGGGGAGCTGTTTTTT.

The chain uses TRBV6-5 and TRBJ2-7; 7 positions match TRBD1. V trimming: 6 bases; J trimming: 7 bases; junction bases outside the gene matches: 9. CDR1 is MNHEY and CDR2 is SVGAGI in the germline V gene. This CDR3 has 13 amino acids. CDR3 amino acids: CASSPRQGNEQYF. The CDR3 bases are TGTGCCAGCAGCCCACGACAGGGCAATGAGCAGTACTTC.

The rearrangement links TRBV7-7 to TRBJ2-5, with TRBD2 matching over 9 bases. Germline CDR1 is SSHAT and CDR2 is FNYEAQ (reference sequence). This CDR3 is 14 amino acids long. CDR3: CDYRGRSGGETQYF. CDR3 in DNA: TGTGACTACCGGGGCAGGAGCGGGGGGGAGACCCAGTACTTC. Drawing the rest from reference TRBV7-7 and TRBJ2-5, the complete variable domain is GAGVSQSPRYKVTKRGQDVTLRCDPISSHATLYWYQQALGQGPEFLTYFNYEAQPDKSGLPSDRFSAERPEGSISTLTIQRTEQRDSAMYRCDYRGRSGGETQYFGPGTRLLVL.

Only a few counts were recorded for this clonotype. The chain recombines TRBV27 with TRBJ2-6, with D perhaps TRBD1 (6 bases). The V gene lost 2 bases and the J gene lost 0 bases, with 11 bases spanning the gap. The V gene's germline CDR1 is MNHEY and CDR2 SMNVEV (reference sequence). The CDR3 totals 17 residues. CDR3 DNA: TGTGCCAGCAGTTTAATCCAGGGGAACTCTGGGGCCAACGTCCTGACTTTC. Its translation is CASSLIQGNSGANVLTF.

This clonotype occurred many times. The rearrangement joins TRBV5-1 to TRBJ2-3; no firm D call. Trimming removed 2 bases from V and 0 bases from J, with 16 bases in between. The germline gives CDR1 SGHRS, CDR2 YFSETQ. The CDR3 has 17 amino acids. The CDR3 region is CASSFSPHTSSTDTQYF. In nucleotides, the CDR3 is TGCGCCAGCAGCTTCTCCCCGCATACCTCTAGCACAGATACGCAGTATTTT.

In its sample, this clonotype was seen many times. The chain combines TRBV5-1 with TRBJ2-3; TRBD2 aligns across 10 bases. The CDR3 is made up of 16 amino acids. Germline lookup yields CDR1 SGHRS and CDR2 YFSETQ. Trimming cost V 4 bases and J 5 bases; bases outside gene matches: 10. The CDR3, as DNA: TGCGCCAGCAGCGGACAAGCGGGGGGGCCAATAGATACGCAGTATTTT. Amino acids: CASSGQAGGPIDTQYF.

This clonotype was recorded a few times. The genes are TRBV7-2 and TRBJ2-1, with 8 bases fitting TRBD2. V dropped 5 bases and J dropped 5; count of bases not matched to a gene: 5. The germline gives CDR1 SGHTA, CDR2 FQGNSA. The length of the CDR3 is 14 residues. CDR3 in DNA: TGTGCCAGCAGCCGCGGGGGGAACGACAATGAGCAGTTCTTC. It specifies CASSRGGNDNEQFF.

This chain links TRBV12-3 or TRBV12-4 with TRBJ1-2, with unresolved D. The germline V and J ends were trimmed by 6 bases and 5 bases, with 10 bases remaining between them. This CDR3 spans 12 amino acids. CDR3 in DNA: TGTGCCAGCAGCCAAACAGCTTATGGCTACACCTTC. It specifies CASSQTAYGYTF.

The chain uses TRBV6-5 and TRBJ1-6, with D tentatively TRBD1 (6 bases). The CDR3 length is 13 residues. Germline V gene lookup returns CDR1 MNHEY and CDR2 SVGAGI. V was shortened by 9 bases and J by 8 bases, with 14 bases between the two germline ends. DNA for the CDR3: TGTGCCAGTGCCGACAGGAGCTATTCACCCCTCCACTTT. This encodes CASADRSYSPLHF.

V is TRBV7-6 and J is TRBJ2-1; 9 bases are a match to TRBD2. CDR3 length: 15 amino acids. Trimming at V came to 2 bases and at J to 7 bases, leaving 6 bases not matched to a gene. Germline V CDR1 and CDR2: SGHVS, FNYEAQ. The CDR3 region is CASSLFAGGPNEQFF. CDR3 in DNA: TGTGCCAGCAGCTTATTTGCGGGGGGGCCAAATGAGCAGTTCTTC.

This clonotype was found a few times. This rearrangement joins TRBV20-1 to TRBJ1-3, with a weak D call TRBD1 (5 bases). The V gene lost 1 base and the J gene lost 0 bases, with 7 bases spanning the gap. The CDR3 extends over 14 amino acids. From germline, CDR1 is DFQATT and CDR2 SNEGSKA (reference sequence). The CDR3 DNA sequence: TGCAGTGCTAGAGTTGGGGCCTCTGGAAACACCATATATTTT. This encodes CSARVGASGNTIYF.